The 3 T cell receptor beta chains reported below all come from one sample, sequenced in a study of liver allograft versus peripheral blood T cells. Study overall: The authors compared T cell receptor repertoires in transplanted livers with recipients' peripheral blood repertoires.

MiXCR was run by TCRdb on the reads, yielding one entry per CDR3 protein. The data hold 2,000 to 3,000 distinct CDR3 sequences, with about a fifth observed a single time. The source of these receptors is a human patient who had a liver transplant. Some T cells may arise from the graft donor.

CDR3 loop: CASSHRDLDTQYF. CDR3 coding DNA: TGTGCCAGCAGCCACCGGGATTTGGATACGCAGTATTTT. The V and J genes are TRBV14 and TRBJ2-3, with D possibly matching TRBD2 (5 bases). V was trimmed by 3 bases and J by 6 bases, leaving 10 bases between them. CDR3 size: 13 residues. Looked up from germline, CDR1 is SGHDN and CDR2 is FVKESK.

This chain joins TRBV20-1 and TRBJ1-4; D remains ambiguous. CDR3 size: 16 residues. From germline, CDR1 is DFQATT and CDR2 SNEGSKA (reference sequence). Trimming pared 3 bases from V and 4 bases from J, leaving 18 bases between. CDR3 nucleotide sequence: TGCAGTGCTAGCTCCCTGGTCGGTTTTGGTAATGAAAAACTGTTTTTT. It translates to CSASSLVGFGNEKLFF.

Judged by abundance, this clonotype is medium-sized. The genes are TRBV6-5 and TRBJ2-6; maybe TRBD1 (5 bases). This CDR3 comprises 17 residues. Germline values: CDR1 MNHEY, CDR2 SVGAGI. The germline V and J ends were trimmed by 5 bases and 0 bases, with 14 bases remaining between them. DNA for the CDR3: TGTGCCAGCAGTCGCTTCGCAGGGTACTCTGGGGCCAACGTCCTGACTTTC. It translates to CASSRFAGYSGANVLTF.